This TCR beta chain was identified in a study of T cell responses to AZD1222 COVID-19 vaccine. Study results and caveats: Most donors were white British and more were female, and clonal diversity was possibly underestimated.

Germline CDR1 MDHEN, CDR2 SYDVKM. Trimming stripped 6 bases from V and 8 bases from J, with 8 bases between. This CDR3 is built from 11 residues. This clone was seen just once. Its specificity is unknown. The repertoire was sequenced with immunoSEQ multiplex PCR; TCRdb's copy has only in-frame clones and lacks some. The repertoire consists of around 160,000 clones, with around nine tenths occurring once and the leading ten covering about 3%. Sequenced here: peripheral blood, sampled on day 0 of MenACWY control vaccination. V gene TRBV28 combines with J gene TRBJ2-4, with a possible D match to TRBD1 (5 bases). The receptor was derived from an adult in good health. For the CDR3, the DNA is TGTGCCAGCAGGCTAGGGGACATTCAGTACTTC. Protein sequence: CASRLGDIQYF.